The clone carrying this T cell receptor (beta chain) occurred many times. Antigen specificity is unknown. The CDR3 end is not reached by the read, which stops 3 residues before it; the germline J gene fills it in. Repertoires were generated with immunoSEQ multiplex PCR, while TCRdb's copy carries only in-frame clones and drops some. Recorded here are about 9,200 clones, none singletons. This entry is derived from a study of T cell clonality in common variable immunodeficiency. Diagnosis required reduced IgG, IgA and/or IgM with specific antibody deficiency. Study results and caveats: Compared with healthy controls, CVID subjects showed increased TCRbeta clonality, mostly in about a third. Authors noted CVID clonality's cause needs subpopulation repertoire sequencing. Reportedly, TCR beta sequences from common variable immunodeficiency showed fewer deletions and N-nucleotide insertions.

The CDR3 is 17 amino acids. The ends lost 4 bases at V and 3 bases at J; junction bases unmatched: 15. Germline CDR1 and CDR2: MNHGY and SAAAGT. This sequence originates from a human donor with common variable immunodeficiency. Sequencing was performed on peripheral blood mononuclear cells. The chain is built from TRBV6-8 and TRBJ2-7; TRBD1 agrees at 7 bases. The sequenced CDR3 bases are TGTGCCAGCAGTTCCCCCCTATCGGACAGGCTTGTCTACGAG. It yields the protein CASSSPLSDRLVYE. The whole CDR3 protein is CASSSPLSDRLVYEQYF.